Listed below are T cell receptor beta chains from one sample, sequenced in a study of CD8+CD57+ T cells in acquired aplastic anemia. MiXCR, run by TCRdb on the reads, gives a single entry per CDR3 protein. Of some 240,000 distinct CDR3 sequences listed, 34% are singletons. The sequenced sample consisted of sorted CD4+, CD8+, or CD8+CD57+ T cells (not recorded which) from PBMCs. Receptors originate from a human donor in good health, serving as a control. Both conserved end residues are part of each CDR3. A D gene is named only where the DNA matches it firmly. Clone size appears in some rows only: once, few, many, or a class for an expanded clone.

clone_size	d_call	v_call	j_call	cdr3_aa	cdr3_nt
many	TRBD1	TRBV2	TRBJ1-2	CASFSQGAYYGYTF	TGTGCCAGCTTTTCCCAGGGGGCGTACTATGGCTACACCTTC
few	TRBD1	TRBV11-2	TRBJ1-1	CASSLHRDRVNTEAFF	TGTGCCAGCAGCTTACACCGGGACAGGGTTAACACTGAAGCTTTCTTT
NA	TRBD2	TRBV18	TRBJ2-7	CASSPVTSGPREQYF	TGTGCCAGCTCACCTGTGACTAGCGGACCTCGCGAGCAGTACTTC
many	TRBD1	TRBV15	TRBJ1-5	CATSRIAGTDSNQPQHF	TGTGCCACCAGCAGAATCGCCGGGACAGACAGCAATCAGCCCCAGCATTTT
NA	TRBD1	TRBV5-1	TRBJ1-2	CAGSLGTGGYGYTF	TGCGCCGGCAGCCTTGGGACAGGGGGCTATGGCTACACCTTC
once	NA	TRBV19	TRBJ1-1	CASSIAPGSKARSVSTEALF	TGTGCCAGTAGTATAGCTCCTGGATCCAAGGCCCGATCGGTGAGCACTGAAGCTCTCTTT
NA	NA	TRBV6-1	TRBJ1-5	CASSENRLGQPQHF	TGTGCCAGCAGTGAAAACAGGTTGGGGCAGCCCCAGCATTTT
NA	TRBD1	TRBV6-1	TRBJ1-5	CASSVNYRGPVQPQHF	TGTGCCAGCAGTGTAAACTACAGGGGGCCGGTTCAGCCCCAGCATTTT
NA	NA	TRBV10-1	TRBJ1-2	CASSVKRGGLYGYTF	TGCGCCAGCAGTGTAAAGAGGGGGGGACTCTATGGCTACACCTTC
NA	NA	TRBV12-5	TRBJ2-7	CASGLVLERNYEQYF	TGTGCTAGTGGTTTGGTACTAGAACGGAACTACGAGCAGTACTTC
NA	TRBD2	TRBV18	TRBJ2-7	CASSPPGGWFTYEQYF	TGTGCCAGCTCACCACCGGGAGGGTGGTTCACCTACGAGCAGTACTTC
NA	TRBD1	TRBV19	TRBJ2-7	CASKTGTGDHEQYF	TGTGCCAGTAAGACCGGGACAGGGGACCACGAGCAGTACTTC
many	TRBD1	TRBV19	TRBJ2-5	CASSRDRGETQYF	TGTGCCAGTAGCCGAGACAGGGGAGAGACCCAGTACTTC
NA	NA	TRBV29-1	TRBJ2-6	CSVTRTAGANVLTF	TGCAGCGTCACAAGGACAGCTGGGGCCAACGTCCTGACTTTC
many	TRBD1	TRBV20-1	TRBJ2-7	CSAQTGGRDEQYF	TGCAGTGCTCAGACAGGGGGTCGTGACGAGCAGTACTTC
few	NA	TRBV6-1	TRBJ1-1	CASSVISGLNTEAFF	TGTGCCAGCAGTGTGATCTCCGGACTGAACACTGAAGCTTTCTTT
few	NA	TRBV7-2	TRBJ2-1	CASSSSVHEQFF	TGTGCCAGCAGCTCCAGCGTCCATGAGCAGTTCTTC
NA	TRBD1	TRBV25-1	TRBJ2-5	CASSVGTGLETQYF	TGTGCCAGCAGTGTAGGGACAGGGTTAGAGACCCAGTACTTC
NA	NA	TRBV30	TRBJ1-3	CAWREPRARSGNTIYF	TGTGCCTGGAGGGAACCCCGGGCCCGCTCTGGAAACACCATATATTTT
few	TRBD1	TRBV6-1	TRBJ1-3	CASSAGTDGNTIYF	TGTGCCAGCAGTGCTGGGACAGATGGAAACACCATATATTTT
NA	NA	TRBV12-3/TRBV12-4	TRBJ2-1	CASGQRAREQFF	TGTGCCAGCGGGCAGCGGGCCCGTGAGCAGTTCTTC
few	TRBD2	TRBV20-1	TRBJ2-1	CSARDGLPGLAISYNEQFF	TGCAGTGCTAGAGATGGGCTACCGGGACTAGCGATATCCTACAATGAGCAGTTCTTC
NA	NA	TRBV2	TRBJ1-2	CASSSLTRNYGYTF	TGTGCCAGCAGTTCCCTAACCAGGAACTATGGCTACACCTTC
NA	NA	TRBV30	TRBJ1-6	CAWSVQLYSPLHF	TGTGCCTGGAGTGTACAGCTTTATTCACCCCTCCACTTT
many	NA	TRBV7-8	TRBJ2-7	CASSLTVLLYEQYF	TGTGCCAGCAGCCTCACAGTTCTCCTCTACGAGCAGTACTTC
few	NA	TRBV5-1	TRBJ2-7	CASSFPGSYEQYF	TGCGCCAGCAGCTTTCCAGGCTCCTACGAGCAGTACTTC
many	NA	TRBV20-1	TRBJ1-2	CSAPSLGNYGYTF	TGCAGTGCCCCGAGTTTAGGGAACTATGGCTACACCTTC
many	NA	TRBV24-1	TRBJ1-1	CATSSALDTEAFF	TGTGCCACCAGTTCTGCGTTGGACACTGAAGCTTTCTTT
many	NA	TRBV9	TRBJ1-6	CASSVVGGFNSPLHF	TGTGCCAGCAGCGTAGTGGGAGGGTTTAATTCACCCCTCCACTTT
NA	NA	TRBV25-1	TRBJ1-2	CASSESRGTQPQHGYTF	TGTGCCAGCAGTGAATCCCGGGGGACCCAGCCCCAGCATGGCTACACCTTC
many	TRBD2	TRBV20-1	TRBJ2-5	CSTSLAGGKETQYF	TGCAGTACTTCTTTAGCGGGAGGAAAAGAGACCCAGTACTTC
many	NA	TRBV2	TRBJ1-2	CASSDLYPYGYTF	TGTGCCAGCAGTGATCTTTACCCCTATGGCTACACCTTC
few	NA	TRBV18	TRBJ1-2	CASSPEYSHGYTF	TGTGCCAGCTCACCGGAATATAGCCATGGCTACACCTTC
many	TRBD1	TRBV10-3	TRBJ2-3	CAISARQGTSTDTQYF	TGTGCCATCAGTGCCCGACAGGGGACCAGCACAGATACGCAGTATTTT
NA	NA	TRBV5-1	TRBJ1-3	CASGTGPTAFLSGNTIYF	TGCGCCAGCGGGACCGGGCCGACTGCCTTCCTCTCTGGAAACACCATATATTTT
many	NA	TRBV4-1	TRBJ1-6	CASSRYFGSPNSPLHF	TGCGCCAGCAGCCGGTACTTCGGCAGCCCTAATTCACCCCTCCACTTT
NA	NA	TRBV20-1	TRBJ1-1	CSAVRGDTEAFF	TGCAGTGCCGTGAGGGGGGACACTGAAGCTTTCTTT
many	NA	TRBV7-9	TRBJ1-2	CASSLVGRSSGYTF	TGTGCCAGCAGCTTAGTCGGCAGGAGTTCTGGCTACACCTTC
many	NA	TRBV15	TRBJ1-5	CATSRDLRERDQPQHF	TGTGCCACCAGCAGAGATCTCAGGGAGAGGGATCAGCCCCAGCATTTT
many	NA	TRBV2	TRBJ1-2	CASSAQGVDYGYTF	TGTGCCAGCAGTGCGCAGGGTGTGGACTATGGCTACACCTTC
many	TRBD1	TRBV29-1	TRBJ2-3	CSGAGQGAGDTQYF	TGCAGCGGCGCGGGGCAGGGGGCAGGAGATACGCAGTATTTT
many	TRBD1	TRBV20-1	TRBJ1-4	CSARQGGNEKLFF	TGCAGTGCAAGACAGGGGGGGAATGAAAAACTGTTTTTT
many	TRBD1	TRBV6-5	TRBJ1-2	CASSYAQGGYYGYTF	TGTGCCAGCAGTTACGCACAGGGGGGCTACTATGGCTACACCTTC
many	TRBD2	TRBV9	TRBJ2-1	CASSAGTTAYNEQFF	TGTGCCAGCAGCGCCGGGACTACGGCCTACAATGAGCAGTTCTTC
NA	NA	TRBV10-3	TRBJ1-2	CAISESIRGGEGDGYTF	TGTGCCATCAGTGAGTCGATTCGTGGCGGGGAGGGGGATGGCTACACCTTC
many	NA	TRBV7-3	TRBJ1-5	CASSLTSGQPQHF	TGTGCCAGCAGCTTAACGTCAGGTCAGCCCCAGCATTTT